The 5 T cell receptor beta chains given below trace back to one sample, sequenced in a study of CD8+ T cells in alopecia areata. RNA extraction was followed by reverse transcription into cDNA, which acted as the sequencing template. Profiled with immunoSEQ multiplex PCR; TCRdb holds only in-frame clones, not every one. The data hold more than 150,000 clones, with around 50% observed a single time. The specimen was CD8+ T cells sorted from blood, collected at week 0. These receptor sequences come from a human donor with alopecia areata.

The genes are TRBV5-1 and TRBJ1-2; D is perhaps TRBD1 (5 bases). The V and J ends lost 1 base and 4 bases respectively, with 20 bases between them. The germline V gene has CDR1 SGHRS and CDR2 YFSETQ. This CDR3 comprises 17 residues. The CDR3 DNA sequence: TGCGCCAGCAGCTTGTCAGGATCAGGGCAACTGAGCTATGGCTACACCTTC. Its protein product is CASSLSGSGQLSYGYTF.

In this sample, this clone turned up a few times. V and J are TRBV29-1 and TRBJ2-5; weak D call: TRBD1 (7 bases). Germline V gene sequence: CDR1 SQVTM, CDR2 ANQGSEA. The CDR3 runs to 13 residues. Trimming removed 4 bases from V and 3 bases from J, with 12 bases in between. CDR3 in amino acids: CSVGPRGEETQYF. CDR3 nucleotides: TGCAGCGTTGGTCCCAGGGGGGAAGAGACCCAGTACTTC.

CDR3 sequence (DNA): TGTGCCATCACCTTAGGACAGTATGGCGGCTACACCTTC. Protein sequence: CAITLGQYGGYTF. V is TRBV10-3 and J is TRBJ1-2, with D perhaps matching TRBD1 (6 bases). V lost 7 bases to trimming and J lost 8 bases, with 17 bases between them. The V gene's germline CDR1 is ENHRY and CDR2 SYGVKD. The CDR3 has 13 amino acids.

For this clone: A read error may be the cause here, since a much bigger clone is one base away. The chain is built from TRBV6-6 and TRBJ2-3; 9 bases agree with TRBD2. Germline CDR1 and CDR2: MNHNY and SVGAGI (reference sequence). V gave up 5 bases and J gave up 2 bases; unmatched junction bases: 2. The CDR3 spans 14 residues. The CDR3 loop reads CASSGGGATDTQYF. CDR3 in DNA: TGTGCCAGCAGTGGCGGGGGGGCCACAGATACGCAGTATTTT.

This clone was seen more than once but under ten times. The chain joins TRBV7-2 to TRBJ2-7; 8 bases map to TRBD1. Germline V gene lookup returns CDR1 SGHTA and CDR2 FQGNSA. V trimming: 8 bases; J trimming: 2 bases; junction bases outside the gene matches: 8. CDR3 size: 14 residues. CDR3 nucleotides: TGTGCCAGCCGCGCCGGGACAGGCGCCTACGAGCAGTACTTC. Protein: CASRAGTGAYEQYF.